The present T cell receptor beta chain was sequenced within a study of shared clonotypes between healthy human individuals. CD45RO-negative CD8 cells positively selected for CCR7 made up the naive population, which excluded terminally differentiated effector memory CD45RA+ cells. Healthy HIV-negative adults without recent acute infections or vaccinations served as donors. Findings and caveats of the study: Naive subsets generally exceeded memory subsets in estimated richness. Even with large depth, rarefaction showed that sorted-subset sequencing was incomplete.

Trimming cost V 6 bases and J 8 bases; bases outside gene matches: 11. Germline V gene sequence: CDR1 LNHDA, CDR2 SQIVND (reference sequence). The CDR3 contains 16 residues. Sequenced by immunoSEQ multiplex PCR; TCRdb stores in-frame clones only, minus some. Here the sample spans roughly 1,800,000 clones, 85% to 95% being singletons. Points on this clone: What it binds is unknown.

The TCR sequence derives from a man between 18 and 35 years old in good health. The chain joins TRBV19 to TRBJ2-1, with 12 nucleotides matching TRBD2. The sample comprised naive CD8+ T cells sorted from blood. CDR3 DNA: TGTGCCAGTAGCCCTCTAGCGGGGGGGCCAGGGGATGAGCAGTTCTTC. Translated, it gives CASSPLAGGPGDEQFF.